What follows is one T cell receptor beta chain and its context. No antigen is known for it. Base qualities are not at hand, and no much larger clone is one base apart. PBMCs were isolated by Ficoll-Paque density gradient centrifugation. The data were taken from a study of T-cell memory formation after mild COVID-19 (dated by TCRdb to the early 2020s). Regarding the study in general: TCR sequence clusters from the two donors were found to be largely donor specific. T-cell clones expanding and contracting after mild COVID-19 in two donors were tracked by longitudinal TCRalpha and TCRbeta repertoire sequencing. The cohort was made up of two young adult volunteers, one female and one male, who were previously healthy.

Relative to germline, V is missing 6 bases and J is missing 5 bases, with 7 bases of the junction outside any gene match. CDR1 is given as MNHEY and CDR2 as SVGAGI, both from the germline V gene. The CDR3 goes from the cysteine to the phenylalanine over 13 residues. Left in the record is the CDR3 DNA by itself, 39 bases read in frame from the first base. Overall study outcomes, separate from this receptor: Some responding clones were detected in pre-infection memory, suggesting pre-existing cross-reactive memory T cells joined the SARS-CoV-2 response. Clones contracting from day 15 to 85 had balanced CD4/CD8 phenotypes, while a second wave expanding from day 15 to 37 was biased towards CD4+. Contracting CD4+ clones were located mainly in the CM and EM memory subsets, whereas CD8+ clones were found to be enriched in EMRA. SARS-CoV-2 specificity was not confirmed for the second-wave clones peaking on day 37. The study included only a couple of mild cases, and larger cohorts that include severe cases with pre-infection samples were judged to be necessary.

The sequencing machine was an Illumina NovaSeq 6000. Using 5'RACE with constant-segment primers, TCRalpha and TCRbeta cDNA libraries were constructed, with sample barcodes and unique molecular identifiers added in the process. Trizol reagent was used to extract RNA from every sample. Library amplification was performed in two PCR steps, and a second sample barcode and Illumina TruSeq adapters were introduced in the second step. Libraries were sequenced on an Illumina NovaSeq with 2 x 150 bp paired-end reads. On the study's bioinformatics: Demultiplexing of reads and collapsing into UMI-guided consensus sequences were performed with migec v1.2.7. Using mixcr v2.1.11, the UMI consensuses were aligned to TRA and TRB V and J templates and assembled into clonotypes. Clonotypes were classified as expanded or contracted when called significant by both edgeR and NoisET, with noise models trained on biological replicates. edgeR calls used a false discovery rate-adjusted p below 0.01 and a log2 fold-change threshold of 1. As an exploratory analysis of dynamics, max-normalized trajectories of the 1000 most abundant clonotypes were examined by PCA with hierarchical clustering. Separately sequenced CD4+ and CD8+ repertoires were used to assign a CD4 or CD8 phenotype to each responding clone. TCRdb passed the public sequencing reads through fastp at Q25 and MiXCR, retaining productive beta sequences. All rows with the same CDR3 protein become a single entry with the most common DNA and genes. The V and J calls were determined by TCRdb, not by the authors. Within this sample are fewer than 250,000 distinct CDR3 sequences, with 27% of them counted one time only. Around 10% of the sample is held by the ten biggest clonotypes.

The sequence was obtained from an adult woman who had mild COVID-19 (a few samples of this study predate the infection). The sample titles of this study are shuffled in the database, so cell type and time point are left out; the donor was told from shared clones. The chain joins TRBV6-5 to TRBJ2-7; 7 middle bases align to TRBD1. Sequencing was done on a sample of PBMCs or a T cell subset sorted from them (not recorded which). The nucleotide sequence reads TGTGCCAGCAGAACGACAGGGAAGCACGAGCAGTACTTC. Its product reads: CASRTTGKHEQYF.